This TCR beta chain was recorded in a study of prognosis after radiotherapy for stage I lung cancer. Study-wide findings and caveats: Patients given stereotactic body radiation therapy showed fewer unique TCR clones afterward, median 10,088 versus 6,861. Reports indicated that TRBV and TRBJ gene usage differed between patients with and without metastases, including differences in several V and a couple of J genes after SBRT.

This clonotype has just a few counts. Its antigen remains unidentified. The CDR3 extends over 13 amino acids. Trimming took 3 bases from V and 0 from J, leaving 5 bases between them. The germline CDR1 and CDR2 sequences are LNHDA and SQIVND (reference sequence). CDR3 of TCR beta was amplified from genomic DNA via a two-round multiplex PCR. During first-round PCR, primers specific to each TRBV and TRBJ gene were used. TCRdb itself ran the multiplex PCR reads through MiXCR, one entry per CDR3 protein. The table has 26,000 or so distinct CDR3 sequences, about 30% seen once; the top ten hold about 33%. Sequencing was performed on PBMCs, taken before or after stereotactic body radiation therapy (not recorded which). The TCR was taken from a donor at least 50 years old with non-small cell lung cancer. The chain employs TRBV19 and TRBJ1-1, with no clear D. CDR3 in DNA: TGTGCCAGTAGTATCGGGGTGAACACTGAAGCTTTCTTT. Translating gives CASSIGVNTEAFF.